One sample yielded the 3 T cell receptor beta chains listed below, sequenced in a study of blood T cells in healthy people across ages. Primed by a sample-barcoded 5' primer and a J-beta primer mix, a second PCR proceeded for about 7 to 11 cycles. TCRdb ran MiXCR on the 5' RACE reads and lists one entry per CDR3 protein. The table lists 1,500,000 or so distinct CDR3 sequences, almost 60% of them singletons. What was sequenced was blood. The origin of the receptors is a young man in good health.

The chain joins TRBV6-1 to TRBJ2-5, with TRBD1 identical over 8 bases. The end of the DNA aligns better with TRBJ2-7, so the J call may be wrong. Germline V CDR1 and CDR2: MNHNS, SASEGT. CDR3 size: 14 residues. In DNA form, the CDR3 reads TGTGCCAGCAACGAGAGGACAGGGTGGTACGAGCAGTACTTC. It yields the protein CASNERTGWYEQYF.

The J gene is TRBJ2-1, the V gene TRBV9; 7 bases map to TRBD2. V lost 0 bases, J lost 9 bases, and 6 bases stayed unmatched. CDR1 is SGDLS, CDR2 YYNGEE, per germline. This CDR3 has 14 residues. CDR3: CASSVVEGGVEQFF. CDR3 DNA: TGTGCCAGCAGCGTAGTAGAGGGAGGGGTTGAGCAGTTCTTC.

This clonotype was counted a few times. CDR3 amino acids: CASSQVQYEQYF. The CDR3 region has the DNA TGTGCCAGCAGCCAAGTGCAGTACGAGCAGTACTTC. The chain carries TRBV14 and TRBJ2-7; D remains unclear. Trimming took off 1 base at V and 4 bases at J, with 5 bases between the two ends. From germline, CDR1 is SGHDN and CDR2 FVKESK. The CDR3 is 12 amino acids.